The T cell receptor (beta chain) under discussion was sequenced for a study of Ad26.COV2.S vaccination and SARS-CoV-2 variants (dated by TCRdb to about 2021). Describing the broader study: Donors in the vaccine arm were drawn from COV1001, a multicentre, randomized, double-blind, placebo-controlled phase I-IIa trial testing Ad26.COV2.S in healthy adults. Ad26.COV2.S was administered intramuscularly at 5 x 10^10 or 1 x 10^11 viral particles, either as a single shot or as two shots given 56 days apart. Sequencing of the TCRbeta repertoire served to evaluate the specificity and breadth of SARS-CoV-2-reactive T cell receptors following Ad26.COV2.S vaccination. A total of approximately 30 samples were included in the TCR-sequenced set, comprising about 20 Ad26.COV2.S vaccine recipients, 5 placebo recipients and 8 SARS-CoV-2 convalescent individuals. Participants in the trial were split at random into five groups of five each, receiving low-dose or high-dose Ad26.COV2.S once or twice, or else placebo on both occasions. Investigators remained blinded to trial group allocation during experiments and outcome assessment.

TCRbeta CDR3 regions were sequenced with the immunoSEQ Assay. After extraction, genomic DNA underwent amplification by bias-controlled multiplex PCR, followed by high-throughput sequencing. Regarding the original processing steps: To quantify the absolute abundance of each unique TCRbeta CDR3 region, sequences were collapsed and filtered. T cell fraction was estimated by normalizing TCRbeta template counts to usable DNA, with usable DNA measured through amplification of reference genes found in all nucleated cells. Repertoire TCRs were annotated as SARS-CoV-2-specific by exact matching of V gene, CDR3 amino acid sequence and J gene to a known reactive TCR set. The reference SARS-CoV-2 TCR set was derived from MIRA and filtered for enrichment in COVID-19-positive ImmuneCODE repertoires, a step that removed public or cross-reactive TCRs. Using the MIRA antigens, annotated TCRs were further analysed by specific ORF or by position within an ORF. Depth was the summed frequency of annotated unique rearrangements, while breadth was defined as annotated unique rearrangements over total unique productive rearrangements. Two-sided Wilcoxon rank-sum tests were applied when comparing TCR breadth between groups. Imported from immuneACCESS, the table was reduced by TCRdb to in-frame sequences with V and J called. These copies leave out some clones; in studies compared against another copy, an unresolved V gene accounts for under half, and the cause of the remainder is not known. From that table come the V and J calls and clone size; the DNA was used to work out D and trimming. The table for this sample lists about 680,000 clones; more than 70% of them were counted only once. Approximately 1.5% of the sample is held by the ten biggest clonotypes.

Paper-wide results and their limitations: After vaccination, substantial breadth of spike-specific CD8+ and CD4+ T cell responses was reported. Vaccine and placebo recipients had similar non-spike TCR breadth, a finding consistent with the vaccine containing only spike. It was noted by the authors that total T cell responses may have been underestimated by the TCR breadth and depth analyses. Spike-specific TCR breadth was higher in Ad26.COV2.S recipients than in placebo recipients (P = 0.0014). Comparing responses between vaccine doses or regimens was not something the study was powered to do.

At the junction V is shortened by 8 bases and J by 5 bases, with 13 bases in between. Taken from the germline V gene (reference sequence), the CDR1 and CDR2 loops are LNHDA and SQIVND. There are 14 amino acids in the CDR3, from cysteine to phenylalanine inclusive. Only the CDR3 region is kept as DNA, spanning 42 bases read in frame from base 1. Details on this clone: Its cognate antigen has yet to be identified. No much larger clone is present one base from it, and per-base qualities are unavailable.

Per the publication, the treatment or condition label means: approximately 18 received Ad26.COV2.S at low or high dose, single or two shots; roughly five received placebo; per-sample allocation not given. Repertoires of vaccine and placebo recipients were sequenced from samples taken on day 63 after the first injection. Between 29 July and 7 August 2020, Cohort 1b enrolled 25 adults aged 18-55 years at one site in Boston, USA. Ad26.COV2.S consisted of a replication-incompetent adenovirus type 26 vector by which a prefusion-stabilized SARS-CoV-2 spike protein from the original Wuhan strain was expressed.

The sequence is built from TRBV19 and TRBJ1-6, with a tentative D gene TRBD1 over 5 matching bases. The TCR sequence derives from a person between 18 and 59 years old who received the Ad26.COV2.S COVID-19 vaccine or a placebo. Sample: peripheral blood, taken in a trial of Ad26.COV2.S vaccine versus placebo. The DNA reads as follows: TGTGCCAGTCACTTTGGGGGAGATAATTCACCCCTCCACTTT. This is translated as CASHFGGDNSPLHF. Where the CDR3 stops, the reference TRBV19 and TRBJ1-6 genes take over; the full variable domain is DGGITQSPKYLFRKEGQNVTLSCEQNLNHDAMYWYRQDPGQGLRLIYYSQIVNDFQKGDIAEGYSVSREKKESFPLTVTSAQKNPTAFYLCASHFGGDNSPLHFGNGTRLTVT.